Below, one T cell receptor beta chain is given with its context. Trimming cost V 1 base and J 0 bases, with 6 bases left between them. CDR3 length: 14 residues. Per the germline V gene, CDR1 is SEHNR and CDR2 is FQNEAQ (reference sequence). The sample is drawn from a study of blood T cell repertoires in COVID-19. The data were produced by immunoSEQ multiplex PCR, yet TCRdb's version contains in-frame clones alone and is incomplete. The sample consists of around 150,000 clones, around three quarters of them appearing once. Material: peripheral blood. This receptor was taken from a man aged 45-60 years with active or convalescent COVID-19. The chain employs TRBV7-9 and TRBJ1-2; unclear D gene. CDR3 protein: CASSLGLANYGYTF. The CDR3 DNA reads TGTGCCAGCAGCTTAGGCCTAGCTAACTATGGCTACACCTTC.